Listed here is a single TCR beta chain. It has no known antigen specificity. No base quality information exists; no much larger clone differs at one position. TCRbeta CDR3 regions were amplified from genomic DNA using the immunoSEQ Assay, a bias-controlled multiplex PCR. The study's own analysis went as follows. The number of nucleated cells in each sample was estimated from the amplification of reference gene primers within the assay. To quantify the absolute abundance of each unique TCRbeta CDR3 rearrangement, sequence reads were collapsed and filtered. Productive Simpson clonality was computed per sample as the square root of Simpson's diversity index over productive rearrangements. The clones in this table, taken by TCRdb from immuneACCESS, are in-frame only. Not every clone is retained; where verified, under half of the shortfall comes from an unresolved V gene, and the cause of the rest is unknown. V and J calls and clone size come straight from that table; D and trimming were deduced from the DNA. The sample data list about 300,000 clones, and nearly 90% of these were observed just once. Approximately 1.8% of the sample comes from the top ten.

In Seattle, one collaborating source enrolled patients while the infection was active and tracked those patients longitudinally over the course of disease. Each collaborating institution followed its own protocols to collect whole blood in K2EDTA tubes. Collaborator samples were shipped for TCRbeta analysis as frozen whole blood, isolated PBMCs, or DNA extracted from either sample type. This entry is derived from a study of blood T cell repertoires in COVID-19 (dated by TCRdb to the early 2020s). Broadly, across the study: Collaborator samples came from the United States, Italy and Spain and covered acute and convalescent phases of COVID-19. Subjects who had been exposed to COVID-19, were actively infected with it, or had recovered from it provided the deeply sampled blood TCRbeta repertoires that made up the dataset. The material from the prospective study consisted of cDNA or gDNA derived from T cells, B-cell-depleted T cells, or PBMCs. A de-identified subject ID, COVID-19 status, age in years and sex were almost always included in the sample metadata. The repertoires were made available in a free public database intended to serve as a resource for research on the immune response to SARS-CoV-2. The samples were drawn from two sources: the first 160 participants of the ongoing ImmuneRACE study, and 1,000 to 1,500 subjects contributed by 6 global collaborators. Where available, HLA class I and class II types were obtained from metadata supplied by the sample provider rather than from assay-based typing. Findings and caveats that apply to the study as a whole: The quantity of clinical and demographic metadata differed by source and by participant and was supplied without curation.

Inclusive of the bounding cysteine and phenylalanine, the CDR3 is 17 residues long. The DNA shown is the 51-base CDR3, in frame from base 1. V ends up 4 bases short and J 4 bases short, with an unmatched junction base count of 10. The germline V gene (reference sequence) provides CDR1 SGHNT and CDR2 YYREEE. Sequenced input: peripheral blood. The sequence came from a woman in her twenties or thirties with COVID-19, enrolled during active disease. This receptor chain uses TRBV5-4 and TRBJ2-5; a stretch of 13 junction bases matches TRBD2. CDR3 reads: CASSPPTSGGGTETQYF. The nucleotides read TGTGCCAGCAGCCCACCTACTAGCGGGGGGGGTACAGAGACCCAGTACTTC.